The rows below give T cell receptor beta chains drawn from one sample of a study of lymphopenia after photon versus proton radiotherapy. Produced via immunoSEQ multiplex PCR; TCRdb's table is partial and in-frame only. Here the sample spans 55,000 to 85,000 clones, less than 95% being singletons. The sample in question was peripheral blood, obtained from a patient treated with photon-based radiotherapy. The receptors shown here come from a woman between 40 and 50 years old with cholangiocarcinoma. Both conserved end residues are part of each CDR3. D genes are given only for firm matches.

>TRBV5-2|NA|TRBJ1-2
CASKGTRRKTYGYTF
TGTGCCAGCAAGGGCACGAGACGAAAGACCTATGGCTACACCTTC
>TRBV27|NA|TRBJ1-2
CASSFGGYYGYTF
TGTGCCAGCAGTTTCGGCGGATACTATGGCTACACCTTC
>TRBV28|NA|TRBJ2-7
CASSSPGTASSYEQYF
TGTGCCAGCAGCTCCCCCGGGACGGCGAGCTCCTACGAGCAGTACTTC
>TRBV5-4|NA|TRBJ2-2
CASSRTGTPTGELFF
TGTGCCAGCAGCCGGACCGGGACTCCGACCGGGGAGCTGTTTTTT
>TRBV5-1|NA|TRBJ2-7
CASSETPGGEQYF
TGCGCCAGCAGCGAGACCCCGGGCGGCGAGCAGTACTTC
>TRBV5-1|NA|TRBJ1-1
CASSLARTNTEAFF
TGCGCCAGCAGCTTGGCACGTACCAACACTGAAGCTTTCTTT
>TRBV25-1|TRBD1|TRBJ2-4
CASSGPGTADIQYF
TGTGCCAGCAGTGGGCCCGGGACAGCGGACATTCAGTACTTC
>TRBV6-5|TRBD1|TRBJ1-1
CASSRGPRGRTEAFF
TGTGCCAGCTCTCGGGGACCCAGGGGGCGGACTGAAGCTTTCTTT
>TRBV5-1|NA|TRBJ1-4
CASSLENEKLFF
TGCGCCAGCAGCTTGGAGAATGAAAAACTGTTTTTT
>TRBV5-1|TRBD2|TRBJ2-1
CASSLIAGGHNEQFF
TGCGCCAGCAGCTTGATAGCGGGTGGACACAATGAGCAGTTCTTC